The 16 T cell receptor beta chains reported below all come from one sample, sequenced in a study of CD8 T cells in Susac syndrome. RNA totalling roughly 0.45 to 1 ug underwent reverse transcription with random hexamers. TCRdb reprocessed the immunoSEQ multiplex PCR reads via MiXCR and lists one record per CDR3 protein. Found here are some 120,000 distinct CDR3 sequences, roughly 94% of them singletons; the top ten hold about 0.12%. The sequencing sample was made of CD4+ T cells from PBMCs. The source is a human donor with multiple sclerosis.

This clonotype is a singleton in its sample. The chain has TRBV29-1 and TRBJ2-2; no firm D call. Per germline, CDR1 SQVTM and CDR2 ANQGSEA. The CDR3 totals 13 residues. V was shortened by 4 bases and J by 3 bases, with 9 bases between the two germline ends. The CDR3 reads CSVGRSYTGELFF. CDR3 sequence (DNA): TGCAGCGTTGGCCGATCTTACACCGGGGAGCTGTTTTTT.

The chain links TRBV7-2 to TRBJ2-5, with TRBD2 matching over 8 bases. CDR1 is SGHTA and CDR2 is FQGNSA in the germline V gene. The CDR3 has 16 amino acids. J gave up 5 bases and V 1 base, and 9 bases lay outside the gene matches. CDR3 region: CASSLGTAGGSETQYF. CDR3 coding DNA: TGTGCCAGCAGCTTAGGAACTGCGGGGGGTAGCGAGACCCAGTACTTC.

The gene calls are TRBV28 and TRBJ2-7, with D uncertain. The CDR3 has 12 residues. The V gene lost 8 bases and the J gene lost 3 bases, with 11 bases spanning the gap. Per the germline V gene, CDR1 is MDHEN and CDR2 is SYDVKM. The CDR3 DNA is TGTGCCAGCGGCAGCTCCCTCTACGAGCAGTACTTC. Translation: CASGSSLYEQYF.

This chain uses TRBV25-1 with TRBJ1-3; maybe TRBD1 (5 bases). The CDR3 is 14 amino acids. Germline CDR1 reads MGHDK; CDR2 reads SYGVNS. The V and J ends lost 3 bases and 4 bases respectively, with 10 bases between them. The chain's CDR3 is CASSDGGRGNTIYF. As DNA, the CDR3 is TGTGCCAGCAGTGACGGGGGTAGAGGAAACACCATATATTTT.

This clonotype showed up just a few times. The chain uses TRBV11-2 and TRBJ2-7; the D call may be TRBD1 or TRBD2 (5 bases each). The V gene's germline CDR1 is SGHAT and CDR2 FQNNGV. The CDR3 spans 12 residues. The V end was cut by 6 bases, the J end by 3 bases, with 9 bases between. DNA for the CDR3: TGTGCCAGCAGGGGACGGGACTACGAGCAGTACTTC. Translated: CASRGRDYEQYF. The variable domain in full, with the rest retrieved from reference TRBV11-2 and TRBJ2-7, is EAGVAQSPRYKIIEKRQSVAFWCNPISGHATLYWYQQILGQGPKLLIQFQNNGVVDDSQLPKDRFSAERLKGVDSTLKIQPAKLEDSAVYLCASRGRDYEQYFGPGTRLTVT.

The chain is built from TRBV20-1 and TRBJ2-3, with a weak D call TRBD2 (6 bases). Germline assignment: CDR1 DFQATT and CDR2 SNEGSKA (reference sequence). The CDR3 covers 17 residues. Trimming removed 0 bases at V and 4 bases at J, with 20 bases between. The CDR3 sequence: CSAREGVGFGSADTQYF. Here the CDR3 DNA reads TGCAGTGCTAGAGAAGGTGTTGGATTCGGGAGTGCAGATACGCAGTATTTT.

The table lists this clonotype with a count of one. V is TRBV3-1 and J is TRBJ2-7; D is tentatively TRBD1 or TRBD2 (5 bases each). The CDR3 runs 16 residues. Germline values: CDR1 LGHDT, CDR2 YNNKEL (reference sequence). Deletions cut 0 bases from V and 2 bases from J, with 14 bases between. CDR3 sequence reads: CASSQDRGGRTYEQYF. For the CDR3, the DNA is TGTGCCAGCAGCCAAGATCGGGGCGGCCGGACCTACGAGCAGTACTTC.

This chain connects TRBV19 to TRBJ2-3; D might be TRBD2 (5 bases). The CDR3 sequence is 15 residues long. V dropped 6 bases and J dropped 0 bases, with 13 bases sitting between them. The V gene's germline CDR1 is LNHDA and CDR2 SQIVND (reference sequence). Here the CDR3 DNA reads TGTGCCAGTAGGCCCTTGGGGAGCAGCACAGATACGCAGTATTTT. The encoded protein is CASRPLGSSTDTQYF.

In this sample, this clonotype turned up once. V is TRBV30 and J is TRBJ1-1, with D perhaps matching TRBD1 (5 bases). V lost 5 bases and J lost 6, with 10 bases in between. The CDR3 extends over 11 amino acids. Germline lookup yields CDR1 GTSNPN and CDR2 SVGIG (reference sequence). CDR3 nucleotides: TGTGCCTGGCAAGGAGGGGCTGAAGCTTTCTTT. Protein: CAWQGGAEAFF.

This clonotype was recorded only once. The V gene is TRBV5-4, the J gene TRBJ1-2; 7 bases are a match to TRBD1. Germline lookup yields CDR1 SGHNT and CDR2 YYREEE (reference sequence). The V segment lost 3 bases and the J segment 0 bases; nucleotides outside the gene matches: 14. The CDR3 has 18 amino acids. The CDR3 DNA sequence: TGTGCCAGCAGCTCTTTTTGGGACAGCGAAAGAGCTAACTATGGCTACACCTTC. As protein: CASSSFWDSERANYGYTF.

V usage is TRBV2 and J usage is TRBJ1-5; D is perhaps TRBD1 (5 bases). The V gene's germline CDR1 is SNHLY and CDR2 FYNNEI. This CDR3 has 14 amino acids. Trimming cost V 6 bases and J 2 bases, with 11 bases left between them. CDR3 in amino acids: CASRGLGGNQPQHF. The CDR3 nucleotides are TGTGCCAGCAGGGGACTTGGGGGCAATCAGCCCCAGCATTTT.

The J gene is TRBJ2-7, the V gene TRBV3-1, with D hard to call. Germline V gene lookup returns CDR1 LGHDT and CDR2 YNNKEL (reference sequence). The V gene lost 0 bases and the J gene lost 5 bases, with 5 bases spanning the gap. This CDR3 comprises 12 residues. The CDR3 nucleotides read TGTGCCAGCAGCCAAGATACGGACGAGCAGTACTTC. It yields the protein CASSQDTDEQYF.

The chain has TRBV5-4 and TRBJ2-3; D gene uncertain. Germline CDR1 and CDR2: SGHNT and YYREEE (reference sequence). V lost 0 bases and J 6 bases, leaving 14 bases between the germline ends. The CDR3 has 15 amino acids. For the CDR3, the DNA is TGTGCCAGCAGCTTGGCCGGAGCATCGACGGATACGCAGTATTTT. Protein product: CASSLAGASTDTQYF.

This clonotype has a single count. V is TRBV29-1 and J is TRBJ2-1, with TRBD1 matching over 9 bases. The CDR3 extends over 14 amino acids. CDR1 is SQVTM and CDR2 is ANQGSEA in the germline V gene. V shed 8 bases, J shed 6 bases, and the junction held 11 bases outside the gene matches. The CDR3 nucleotides are TGCAGCACCGAGCCGGGACAGGGCTTCAATGAGCAGTTCTTC. It specifies CSTEPGQGFNEQFF.

The rearrangement uses TRBV3-1 and TRBJ2-3, with D uncertain. Trimming stripped 0 bases from V and 4 bases from J, with 8 bases between. The CDR3 runs 14 residues. Per germline, CDR1 LGHDT and CDR2 YNNKEL (reference sequence). The CDR3 loop reads CASSQDPVSDTQYF. DNA of the CDR3: TGTGCCAGCAGCCAAGATCCGGTTTCAGATACGCAGTATTTT.

This rearrangement joins TRBV19 to TRBJ1-4; TRBD1 matches at 7 bases. CDR3 size: 16 residues. Per the germline V gene, CDR1 is LNHDA and CDR2 is SQIVND (reference sequence). Losses at the gene ends were 5 bases for V and 6 bases for J; bases not matched to a gene: 12. This chain's CDR3 is CASSPWGGGDDEKLFF. CDR3 DNA sequence: TGTGCCAGTAGTCCCTGGGGAGGGGGCGACGATGAAAAACTGTTTTTT.